These T cell receptor beta chains were read from a single sample in a study of cytomegalovirus exposure and HLA in healthy donors. Profiling relied on immunoSEQ multiplex PCR, and the TCRdb table lists in-frame clones only, not all of them. The sample yields approximately 120,000 clones, approximately 88% seen once. Sequenced material: PBMCs. These receptors were taken from a woman aged 18 to 35 in good health and CMV-seronegative. The CDR3 runs from the conserved cysteine through the conserved F or W. A D gene is named only where the DNA matches it firmly. Clone size appears in some rows only: once, few, many, or a class for an expanded clone.

D | J | size | V | CDR3 | DNA
TRBD2 | TRBJ2-3 | NA | TRBV9 | CASSGAGYPLSDTQYF | TGTGCCAGCAGCGGAGCGGGATACCCTTTGTCGGATACGCAGTATTTT
TRBD1 | TRBJ2-6 | NA | TRBV11-1 | CASSTRGTGRISGANVLTF | TGTGCCAGCAGTACCAGGGGGACAGGCCGGATCTCTGGGGCCAACGTCCTGACTTTC
TRBD1 | TRBJ1-4 | NA | TRBV28 | CATRRADSGQVFFAEKLFF | TGTGCCACCAGAAGGGCGGACTCGGGACAGGTCTTTTTCGCTGAAAAACTGTTTTTT
TRBD2 | TRBJ2-7 | NA | TRBV28 | CASTQREVIYEQYF | TGTGCCAGCACCCAACGGGAGGTAATCTACGAGCAGTACTTC
NA | TRBJ1-2 | NA | TRBV5-1 | CASSSITGFLYGYTF | TGCGCCAGCAGCTCCATTACAGGGTTCCTGTATGGCTACACCTTC
NA | TRBJ2-7 | NA | TRBV28 | CASRLDTYEQYF | TGTGCCAGCAGGTTAGACACCTACGAGCAGTACTTC
NA | TRBJ2-5 | once | TRBV5-1 | CASSLGADQYF | TGCGCCAGCAGCTTGGGGGCAGACCAGTACTTC
NA | TRBJ2-5 | NA | TRBV9 | CASSVAERETQYF | TGTGCCAGCAGCGTAGCTGAGAGGGAGACCCAGTACTTC
NA | TRBJ1-2 | NA | TRBV19 | CASSTGTTNYGYTF | TGTGCCAGTAGTACCGGGACAACTAACTATGGCTACACCTTC
TRBD1 | TRBJ1-2 | few | TRBV18 | CASSADRGTTGYTF | TGTGCCAGCTCAGCGGACAGGGGTACGACTGGCTACACCTTC
TRBD2 | TRBJ2-1 | NA | TRBV7-9 | CASSRRSSEREGNEQFF | TGTGCCAGCAGCCGAAGAAGTTCCGAGCGGGAGGGCAATGAGCAGTTCTTC
TRBD1 | TRBJ1-4 | NA | TRBV10-3 | CAISEQLAGQGAFEKLFF | TGTGCCATCAGTGAACAACTGGCGGGACAGGGGGCTTTTGAAAAACTGTTTTTT
TRBD2 | TRBJ2-1 | NA | TRBV6-1 | CASSEDRGSGIFWSYNEQFF | TGTGCCAGCAGTGAAGATCGAGGTAGCGGGATCTTTTGGTCCTACAATGAGCAGTTCTTC
NA | TRBJ2-3 | once | TRBV28 | CASSSRGGNTDTQYF | TGTGCCAGCAGTTCTAGGGGGGGAAACACAGATACGCAGTATTTT
TRBD2 | TRBJ2-7 | NA | TRBV11-2 | CASSRPGSGRPPYEQYF | TGTGCCAGCAGCCGGCCGGGAAGCGGGAGGCCCCCCTACGAGCAGTACTTC
NA | TRBJ1-2 | NA | TRBV5-1 | CASSENPNYGYTF | TGCGCCAGCAGTGAGAATCCGAACTATGGCTACACCTTC
TRBD1 | TRBJ2-6 | NA | TRBV27 | CASSPLTGSYSGANVLTF | TGTGCCAGCAGTCCCCTGACAGGGTCCTACTCTGGGGCCAACGTCCTGACTTTC
TRBD1 | TRBJ2-3 | NA | TRBV4-1 | CASSQGGTGLATDTQYF | TGCGCCAGCAGCCAAGGGGGGACAGGGTTAGCCACAGATACGCAGTATTTT
TRBD2 | TRBJ2-7 | NA | TRBV27 | CASSWSGGGTYEQYF | TGTGCCAGCAGTTGGTCGGGAGGCGGAACCTACGAGCAGTACTTC
NA | TRBJ1-4 | NA | TRBV18 | CASSPRPGEEKLFF | TGTGCCAGCTCACCAAGACCCGGAGAGGAAAAACTGTTTTTT
NA | TRBJ2-7 | NA | TRBV27 | CASSLLGGPYEQYF | TGTGCCAGCAGTCTTCTAGGGGGTCCCTACGAGCAGTACTTC
NA | TRBJ2-2 | NA | TRBV28 | CASSLRGAGTGELFF | TGTGCCAGCAGTTTAAGGGGAGCGGGCACCGGGGAGCTGTTTTTT
TRBD2 | TRBJ2-7 | NA | TRBV5-4 | CASSLRTSGGRYEQYF | TGTGCCAGCAGCCTACGGACTAGCGGGGGGCGTTACGAGCAGTACTTC
TRBD2 | TRBJ2-7 | NA | TRBV28 | CASSFKGLAGGSISYEQYF | TGTGCCAGCAGTTTTAAGGGACTAGCGGGAGGCTCCATCTCCTACGAGCAGTACTTC
NA | TRBJ2-1 | NA | TRBV11-2 | CASSLISEQFF | TGTGCCAGCAGCTTAATATCTGAGCAGTTCTTC
TRBD2 | TRBJ2-3 | few | TRBV19 | CASSVLASPSTDTQYF | TGTGCCAGTAGTGTACTAGCGTCGCCTAGCACAGATACGCAGTATTTT
TRBD2 | TRBJ2-1 | NA | TRBV13 | CASSFGRAKYNEQFF | TGTGCCAGCAGCTTCGGGAGGGCCAAGTACAATGAGCAGTTCTTC
NA | TRBJ2-7 | NA | TRBV5-8 | CASSLVADSSYEQYF | TGTGCCAGCAGCTTGGTTGCAGACAGCTCCTACGAGCAGTACTTC
TRBD1 | TRBJ2-7 | NA | TRBV2 | CASSLTPPTGTGYHEQYF | TGTGCCAGCAGTCTAACTCCCCCGACCGGGACAGGGTACCACGAGCAGTACTTC
TRBD2 | TRBJ2-5 | NA | TRBV7-8 | CASSSGGGQETQYF | TGTGCCAGCAGCTCCGGGGGAGGGCAGGAGACCCAGTACTTC
NA | TRBJ1-2 | NA | TRBV7-3 | CASSLSLQTGYTF | TGTGCCAGCAGCTTAAGCTTACAGACTGGCTACACCTTC
TRBD1 | TRBJ2-7 | NA | TRBV10-3 | CAISAQGTRSSEQYF | TGTGCCATCAGTGCACAGGGGACCCGCTCTAGTGAGCAGTACTTC
NA | TRBJ2-3 | once | TRBV7-6 | CASSLVVATGTASTDTQYF | TGTGCCAGCAGCTTAGTGGTGGCGACAGGAACCGCTAGCACAGATACGCAGTATTTT
NA | TRBJ2-3 | NA | TRBV13 | CASSSGQDNSSTDTQYF | TGTGCCAGCAGCTCTGGTCAGGACAACTCTAGCACAGATACGCAGTATTTT
TRBD1 | TRBJ1-5 | once | TRBV5-4 | CASRAGGLNSNQPQHF | TGTGCCAGCAGGGCAGGGGGGCTGAATAGCAATCAGCCCCAGCATTTT
NA | TRBJ2-7 | NA | TRBV4-1 | CASSQRHLYEQYF | TGCGCCAGCAGCCAACGTCACCTATACGAGCAGTACTTC
NA | TRBJ2-2 | NA | TRBV7-2 | CASSRGSGELFF | TGTGCCAGCAGCCGAGGGTCCGGGGAGCTGTTTTTT
TRBD2 | TRBJ2-2 | NA | TRBV4-1 | CASSQGQAVAGLSGELFF | TGCGCCAGCAGCCAAGGTCAGGCGGTAGCGGGACTCTCCGGGGAGCTGTTTTTT
TRBD1 | TRBJ1-4 | NA | TRBV4-1 | CASSRGQGEVKLFF | TGCGCCAGCAGCCGGGGACAGGGGGAGGTAAAACTGTTTTTT
NA | TRBJ2-3 | NA | TRBV30 | CAWSVLAGTDTQYF | TGTGCCTGGAGTGTACTAGCAGGCACAGATACGCAGTATTTT
TRBD1 | TRBJ2-7 | few | TRBV7-6 | CASSFGQGVDEQYF | TGTGCCAGCAGCTTCGGACAGGGGGTGGACGAGCAGTACTTC
NA | TRBJ2-1 | NA | TRBV4-1 | CASSPTPGSSYNEQFF | TGCGCCAGCAGCCCGACCCCGGGGAGCTCCTACAATGAGCAGTTCTTC
NA | TRBJ1-2 | few | TRBV2 | CASRYRATNYGYTF | TGTGCCAGCAGGTACAGGGCTACTAACTATGGCTACACCTTC
NA | TRBJ2-3 | once | TRBV13 | CASSSYESDTQYF | TGTGCCAGCAGCTCCTATGAATCGGATACGCAGTATTTT
TRBD1 | TRBJ2-7 | NA | TRBV28 | CASGTGGYEQYF | TGTGCCAGCGGGACAGGGGGCTACGAGCAGTACTTC
TRBD1 | TRBJ2-5 | NA | TRBV2 | CASRGQEAETQYF | TGTGCCAGCAGAGGACAGGAGGCGGAGACCCAGTACTTC
TRBD2 | TRBJ2-5 | NA | TRBV9 | CASSVSGTSDQETQYF | TGTGCCAGCAGCGTTTCCGGGACTAGCGACCAAGAGACCCAGTACTTC
TRBD1 | TRBJ2-7 | NA | TRBV7-8 | CASSLPDRGAEQYF | TGTGCCAGCAGCCTACCTGACAGGGGTGCCGAGCAGTACTTC
NA | TRBJ2-3 | NA | TRBV6-6 | CASTGANTDTQYF | TGTGCCTCCACAGGTGCTAACACAGATACGCAGTATTTT
TRBD2 | TRBJ2-7 | once | TRBV7-9 | CASSLVGRGGPYEQYF | TGTGCCAGCAGCTTAGTAGGGCGGGGGGGACCCTACGAGCAGTACTTC
TRBD2 | TRBJ2-3 | NA | TRBV5-4 | CASSTGLAGGIDTQYF | TGTGCCAGCAGCACCGGACTAGCGGGAGGGATAGATACGCAGTATTTT
TRBD2 | TRBJ2-1 | NA | TRBV4-1 | CASSLLAGGRGNEQFF | TGCGCCAGCAGCCTCCTAGCGGGAGGGCGGGGGAATGAGCAGTTCTTC
TRBD2 | TRBJ2-5 | NA | TRBV5-1 | CASSLPWGLAGDPETQYF | TGCGCCAGCAGCTTGCCCTGGGGACTAGCGGGAGATCCAGAGACCCAGTACTTC